The clone carrying this T cell receptor (beta chain) was detected once. Its target is unknown. The CDR3 length is 16 residues. In germline, CDR1 is SGDLS, CDR2 YYNGEE. The V gene lost 0 bases and the J gene lost 2 bases, with 13 bases spanning the gap. This sample was included in a study of cytomegalovirus exposure and HLA in healthy donors. Findings of the study overall: Association with HLA alleles at 0.05 false discovery rate was found for 15,000 to 20,000 TCR beta sequences in a later analysis.

Use of 60 Vbeta and 13 Jbeta primers characterized the PCR. Assay used: immunoSEQ multiplex PCR; TCRdb lists only in-frame clones, some missing. This sample has under 200,000 clones, with 80% found just once. This sequence joins TRBV9 and TRBJ2-3, with D uncertain. The TCR comes from a human donor in good health. Input material: PBMCs. The chain's CDR3 is CASSVGSISYTDTQYF. CDR3 nucleotides: TGTGCCAGCAGCGTAGGGAGTATATCCTACACAGATACGCAGTATTTT.